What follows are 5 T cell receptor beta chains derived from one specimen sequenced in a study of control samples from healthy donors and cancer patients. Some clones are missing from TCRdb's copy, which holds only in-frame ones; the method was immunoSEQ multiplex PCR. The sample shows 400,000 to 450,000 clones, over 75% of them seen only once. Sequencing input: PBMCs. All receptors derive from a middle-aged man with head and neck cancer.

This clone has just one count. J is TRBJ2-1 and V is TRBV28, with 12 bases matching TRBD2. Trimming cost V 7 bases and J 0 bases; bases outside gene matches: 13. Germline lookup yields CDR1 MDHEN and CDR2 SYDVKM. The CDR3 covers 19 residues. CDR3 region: CASTPWTSGTQSSYNEQFF. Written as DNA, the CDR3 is TGTGCCAGCACACCCTGGACTAGCGGGACCCAGAGCTCCTACAATGAGCAGTTCTTC.

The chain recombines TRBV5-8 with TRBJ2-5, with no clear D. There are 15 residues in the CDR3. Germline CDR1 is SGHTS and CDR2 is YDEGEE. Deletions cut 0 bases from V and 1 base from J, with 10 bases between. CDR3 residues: CASSLDGRRQETQYF. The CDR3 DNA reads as TGTGCCAGCAGCTTGGACGGACGGCGCCAAGAGACCCAGTACTTC.

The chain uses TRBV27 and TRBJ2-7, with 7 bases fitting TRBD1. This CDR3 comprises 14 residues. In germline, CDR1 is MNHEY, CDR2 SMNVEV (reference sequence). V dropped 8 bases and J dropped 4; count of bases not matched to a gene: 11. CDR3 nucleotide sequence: TGTGCCAGCCTTGGACAGGAGGCTTTTTACGAGCAGTACTTC. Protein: CASLGQEAFYEQYF.

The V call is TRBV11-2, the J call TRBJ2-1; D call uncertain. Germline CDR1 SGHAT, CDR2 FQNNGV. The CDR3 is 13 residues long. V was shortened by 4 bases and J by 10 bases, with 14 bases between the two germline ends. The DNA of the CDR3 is TGTGCCAGCAGCTGGGATCCGCTTGCGGAGCAGTTCTTC. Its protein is CASSWDPLAEQFF.

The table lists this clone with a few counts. The CDR3 DNA reads TGTGCCAGCAGAACTTCAGGGGCGATAGGCTACACCTTC. It encodes CASRTSGAIGYTF. The chain has TRBV27 and TRBJ1-2; possibly TRBD1 for D (6 bases). Looked up from germline, CDR1 is MNHEY and CDR2 is SMNVEV (reference sequence). Trimming left V 6 bases short and J 8 bases short, with 16 bases between. The CDR3 spans 13 residues.